This T cell receptor beta chain derives from a study of graft-versus-host responses after intestinal transplantation. Study in general: For about three years after anti-thymocyte globulin induction, all recipients took tacrolimus and steroids.

The table came from immunoSEQ multiplex PCR; TCRdb's copy has only in-frame clones and leaves some out. The sample lists about 41,000 clones, 95% occurring once. Germline lookup yields CDR1 SGHVS and CDR2 FNYEAQ. The CDR3 loop spans 15 amino acids. V lost 0 bases, J lost 5 bases, and 12 bases lay in between. Remarks on this clone: Its matching antigen is unknown.

The chain has TRBV7-6 and TRBJ2-3; D might be TRBD2 (5 bases). This TCR came from a human donor who was the organ donor for an intestinal transplant. The sample was unstimulated CD8+ T cells sorted from spleen or lymph node cells, taken before transplant. CDR3 sequence: CASSLATEVGDTQYF. CDR3 bases: TGTGCCAGCAGCTTAGCGACGGAGGTTGGAGATACGCAGTATTTT.